These 8 T cell receptor beta chains were all obtained from the same sample, sequenced in a study of cytomegalovirus exposure and HLA in healthy donors. With 60 Vbeta and 13 Jbeta primers, the PCR was carried out. Produced via immunoSEQ multiplex PCR; TCRdb's table is partial and in-frame only. In the table there are under 150,000 clones, over 60% of which are singletons. The sample consisted of PBMCs. These receptor sequences come from a man aged 25-45 years in good health and CMV-seronegative.

The J gene is TRBJ1-5, the V gene TRBV27; 11 nucleotides line up with TRBD1. After removal of 7 bases from V and 5 bases from J, the junction contained 4 bases not matched to a gene. This CDR3 is 14 amino acids long. Germline V lookup: CDR1 MNHEY, CDR2 SMNVEV (reference sequence). The CDR3 loop reads CASKRTGGDQPQHF. The CDR3 DNA reads as TGTGCCAGCAAACGGACAGGGGGCGATCAGCCCCAGCATTTT.

The genes are TRBV14 and TRBJ1-4; D gene ambiguous. Germline CDR1 and CDR2: SGHDN and FVKESK. V lost 5 bases, J lost 4 bases, and 8 bases lay in between. This CDR3 is built from 13 residues. This CDR3 is CASSGLINEKLFF. CDR3 bases: TGTGCCAGCAGCGGGCTGATTAATGAAAAACTGTTTTTT.

V and J are TRBV28 and TRBJ2-1; 7 bases fit TRBD2. V was clipped by 4 bases and J by 0 bases; unmatched bases: 6. This CDR3 comprises 16 residues. From germline, CDR1 is MDHEN and CDR2 SYDVKM. In DNA form, the CDR3 reads TGTGCCAGCAGTTCCCTACTAGCGAGCTCCTACAATGAGCAGTTCTTC. Translating gives CASSSLLASSYNEQFF. The full variable domain, rest sourced from reference TRBV28 and TRBJ2-1, is DVKVTQSSRYLVKRTGEKVFLECVQDMDHENMFWYRQDPGLGLRLIYFSYDVKMKEKGDIPEGYSVSREKKERFSLILESASTNQTSMYLCASSSLLASSYNEQFFGPGTRLTVL.

The chain uses TRBV19 and TRBJ1-5; the match to TRBD1 covers 8 bases. J was trimmed by 0 bases and V by 7 bases; bases with no gene match: 8. The CDR3 sequence is 16 residues long. Germline CDR1 is LNHDA and CDR2 is SQIVND (reference sequence). In DNA, the CDR3 is TGTGCCAGTAAGAACAGGGGGGGGGTTAGCAATCAGCCCCAGCATTTT. Translating it yields CASKNRGGVSNQPQHF.

This chain connects TRBV11-2 to TRBJ1-5, with 9 nucleotides matching TRBD1. With 1 base clipped from V and 2 bases from J, the junction kept 9 bases outside the gene matches. Germline loops: CDR1 SGHAT, CDR2 FQNNGV. The CDR3 runs 18 residues. For the CDR3, the DNA is TGTGCCAGCAGCTTAGCTCCGGGACAGGGTATGGGCAATCAGCCCCAGCATTTT. This gives the protein CASSLAPGQGMGNQPQHF.

This rearrangement joins TRBV28 to TRBJ1-2; D unclear. The CDR3 loop spans 11 amino acids. Germline CDR1 is MDHEN and CDR2 is SYDVKM. Trimming took 6 bases from V and 3 from J, leaving 5 bases between them. For the CDR3, the DNA is TGTGCCAGCAGGAGGTACTATGGCTACACCTTC. Its translation: CASRRYYGYTF.

The rearrangement uses TRBV11-2 and TRBJ2-7, with D possibly TRBD1 on 5 matching bases. The V end was cut by 2 bases, the J end by 4 bases, with 9 bases between. The CDR3 length is 13 residues. Looked up from germline, CDR1 is SGHAT and CDR2 is FQNNGV. The CDR3 DNA is TGTGCCAGCAGCTTAACCGACAGTTACGAGCAGTACTTC. The encoded protein is CASSLTDSYEQYF.

This clone appeared a few times. The V call is TRBV5-1, the J call TRBJ2-1, with a tentative D call TRBD1 (5 bases). The V and J ends lost 4 bases and 7 bases respectively, with 33 bases between them. Germline V lookup: CDR1 SGHRS, CDR2 YFSETQ. There are 20 residues in the CDR3. CDR3 sequence: CASSHTPVAITRETVNEQFF. CDR3 coding DNA: TGCGCCAGCAGCCATACCCCCGTGGCGATTACCAGGGAAACGGTAAATGAGCAGTTCTTC.